The present TCR beta chain was sequenced within a study of T-cell reconstitution after alpha-beta-depleted transplantation in children. Germline values: CDR1 SQVTM, CDR2 ANQGSEA. The CDR3 extends over 12 amino acids. V was cut by 1 base and J by 5 bases, with 8 bases left in between. The table lists this clonotype with many counts. The target antigen is unknown. Using unique molecular identifiers, the investigators prepared the TCRbeta library. TCRdb itself ran the PCR reads through MiXCR, one entry per CDR3 protein. The data contain almost 500,000 distinct CDR3 sequences, over 9.5% of them singletons. Study-wide results and limits: T-cell numbers and diversity, one year after transplant, stemmed largely from T cells that were newly produced. Day-60 TCRbeta diversity that was high in some patients was derived from surviving recipient T cells and thymic progenitors.

This TCR was sampled from a child aged 2 to 10 with inherited bone marrow failure, due to receive a stem cell transplant. This chain uses TRBV29-1 with TRBJ1-2; possible D gene TRBD1, 6 bases. The sequences come from PBMCs, collected before TCRalphabeta/CD19-depleted stem cell transplant. This CDR3 is CSVEGTEYGYTF. The CDR3 region has the DNA TGCAGCGTTGAAGGGACAGAGTATGGCTACACCTTC.